This T cell receptor beta chain was observed in a study of shared clonotypes between healthy human individuals. CDR1 MNHNS and CDR2 SASEGT come from the germline V gene. The CDR3 spans 15 residues. Germline trimming cut 2 bases from V and 6 bases from J; bases unmatched to any gene: 10. The naive CD8 subset, CD45RO-negative cells positively selected for CCR7, excluded terminally differentiated effector memory CD45RA+ cells. The method was immunoSEQ multiplex PCR; TCRdb's version includes in-frame clones alone and lacks a portion of them. Here the sample spans about 700,000 clones, about 91% being singletons.

The TCR originated in a young man in good health. The V call is TRBV6-1, the J call TRBJ2-7; 7 positions agree with TRBD2. Material for sequencing was naive CD8+ T cells sorted from blood. CDR3 loop: CASSESAGLPFEQYF. CDR3 nucleotides: TGTGCCAGCAGTGAATCGGCGGGACTACCATTCGAGCAGTACTTC.